These 22 T cell receptor beta chains were all obtained from the same sample, sequenced in a study of T cells after yellow fever vaccination (dated by TCRdb to between 2018 and 2020). The library was built by means of 5' RACE. Sequencing was performed on an Illumina NovaSeq 6000. TCRdb applied fastp at Q25 and MiXCR to the public reads, then kept only in-frame beta chains. One record per CDR3 amino acid sequence lists the most common genes and DNA. The sample table holds 300,000 to 400,000 distinct CDR3 sequences, of which around 12% were seen once. The ten largest clones take up 3.2% of the sample. The treatment or condition label on this specimen signifies: live attenuated yellow fever vaccine strain. Sequences were derived from CD4+ T cells sorted from PBMCs, sampled 15 days after the yellow fever booster vaccination. The receptors were gathered from a man in his late teens or twenties who received the YFV17D yellow fever vaccine.

The gene calls are TRBV7-2 and TRBJ1-4; no definite D call. Trimming left V 2 bases short and J 5 bases short, with 12 bases between. The CDR3 runs 15 residues. CDR1 and CDR2 (germline): SGHTA, FQGNSA. CDR3 bases: TGTGCCAGCAGCTTAAGGGCCTCCACCAATGAAAAACTGTTTTTT. Encoded protein: CASSLRASTNEKLFF.

This CDR3 is CASSGQGDTQYF. The CDR3 region has the DNA TGTGCCAGCAGCGGACAGGGCGATACGCAGTATTTT. The V call is TRBV7-3, the J call TRBJ2-3, with 8 bases lining up with TRBD1. This CDR3 spans 12 amino acids. The germline V gene encodes CDR1 SGHTA and CDR2 FQGTGA. After removal of 5 bases from V and 6 bases from J, the junction contained 1 base not matched to a gene. Drawing the rest from reference TRBV7-3 and TRBJ2-3, the complete variable domain is GAGVSQTPSNKVTEKGKYVELRCDPISGHTALYWYRQSLGQGPEFLIYFQGTGAADDSGLPNDRFFAVRPEGSVSTLKIQRTERGDSAVYLCASSGQGDTQYFGPGTRLTVL.

This clonotype was seen more than once but under ten times. This rearrangement joins TRBV18 to TRBJ1-5; a weak D match, TRBD1 (5 bases). CDR1 KGHSH and CDR2 LQKENI come from the germline V gene. The CDR3 has 16 residues. Trimming cost V 2 bases and J 0 bases, with 11 bases left between them. CDR3 bases: TGTGCCAGCTCACCAACTGCCAGGGCTAGCAATCAGCCCCAGCATTTT. This gives the protein CASSPTARASNQPQHF.

This chain links TRBV5-1 with TRBJ2-1, with 12 bases identical to TRBD2. This CDR3 comprises 15 residues. V lost 4 bases and J lost 8; bases outside the gene matches: 7. Germline CDR1 reads SGHRS; CDR2 reads YFSETQ. The CDR3 sequence: CASSAPSGGDDEQFF. CDR3 bases: TGCGCCAGCAGCGCCCCTAGCGGGGGGGATGATGAGCAGTTCTTC.

The V call is TRBV7-8, the J call TRBJ2-3, with 10 bases fitting TRBD1. Germline V CDR1 and CDR2: SGHVS, FQNEAQ. Losses at the gene ends were 3 bases for V and 5 bases for J; bases not matched to a gene: 5. The CDR3 extends over 15 amino acids. DNA for the CDR3: TGTGCCAGCAGCTTCCGGGACAGGGGTAGAGATACGCAGTATTTT. This translates into CASSFRDRGRDTQYF.

The chain has TRBV20-1 and TRBJ1-3; D unclear. The CDR3 consists of 13 residues. V was clipped by 5 bases and J by 0 bases, with 8 bases between them. Germline CDR1 DFQATT, CDR2 SNEGSKA (reference sequence). CDR3 sequence (DNA): TGCAGTGCTCCTGGGGTCTCTGGAAACACCATATATTTT. Protein sequence: CSAPGVSGNTIYF.

This clonotype was detected once. V and J are TRBV12-3 or TRBV12-4 and TRBJ2-7, with D maybe TRBD2 (5 bases). CDR3 length equals 12 residues. DNA for the CDR3: TGTGATCGGGGAGCGCCCACCTACGAGCAGTACGTC. Encoded protein: CDRGAPTYEQYV.

The chain has TRBV4-3 and TRBJ2-7; unclear D gene. Germline V lookup: CDR1 LGHNA, CDR2 YSLEER. V shed 0 bases and J shed 9 bases, with 15 bases lying between them. The CDR3 is 14 amino acids. CDR3 residues: CASSQDARSAPQYF. Written as DNA, the CDR3 is TGCGCCAGCAGCCAAGATGCCCGATCCGCACCGCAGTACTTC.

In this sample, this clonotype turned up many times. The rearrangement links TRBV6-5 to TRBJ1-5, with 8 bases aligning to TRBD1. The germline V gene has CDR1 MNHEY and CDR2 SVGAGI. The CDR3 contains 14 residues. The trim removed 6 bases at V and 4 bases at J, leaving 5 bases unmatched. Here the CDR3 DNA reads TGTGCCAGCAGCTGGGACAGGAAAAATCAGCCCCAGCATTTT. It codes for CASSWDRKNQPQHF.

This clonotype came up a few times. The V gene is TRBV7-9, the J gene TRBJ1-4, with D possibly TRBD1 on 6 matching bases. This CDR3 spans 18 amino acids. Trimming removed 1 base at V and 7 bases at J, with 22 bases between. Germline CDR1 reads SEHNR; CDR2 reads FQNEAQ (reference sequence). Here the CDR3 DNA reads TGTGCCAGCAGCTTAGTTACAGGGAGTTCCCCTCGAGTTGAAAAACTGTTTTTT. This gives the protein CASSLVTGSSPRVEKLFF.

The J gene is TRBJ2-2, the V gene TRBV7-3, with D uncertain. The CDR3 has 14 residues. The germline V gene encodes CDR1 SGHTA and CDR2 FQGTGA. Trimming pared 3 bases from V and 7 bases from J, leaving 12 bases between. The CDR3, as DNA: TGTGCCAGCAGCTTGGGGTCACGCGTCGGGGAGCTGTTTTTT. Residues: CASSLGSRVGELFF.

This clonotype was detected a few times. The chain employs TRBV4-3 and TRBJ1-5; TRBD1 aligns across 7 bases. The germline V gene encodes CDR1 LGHNA and CDR2 YSLEER. The V gene end was trimmed by 4 bases and the J gene end by 6 bases; junction bases not matched to a gene: 3. CDR3 length: 13 amino acids. In nucleotides, the CDR3 is TGCGCCAGCAGCCCTACAGGGGTTCAGCCCCAGCATTTT. Its translation is CASSPTGVQPQHF.

The rearrangement uses TRBV7-2 and TRBJ2-5, with D tentatively TRBD2 (6 bases). The CDR3 runs 14 residues. V was shortened by 5 bases and J by 5 bases, with 15 bases between the two germline ends. Germline V gives CDR1 SGHTA, CDR2 FQGNSA. The CDR3 coding sequence is TGTGCCAGCAGCCCCACACTAGCTGGGGAGACCCAGTACTTC. Translating it yields CASSPTLAGETQYF.

In this sample, this clonotype turned up many times. The V gene is TRBV20-1, the J gene TRBJ2-2; TRBD1 agrees at 8 bases. This CDR3 comprises 15 residues. V lost 5 bases to trimming and J lost 2 bases; unmatched junction nucleotides: 7. The V gene's germline CDR1 is DFQATT and CDR2 SNEGSKA (reference sequence). CDR3 bases: TGCAGTGCTTCCGACAGGGGTTTTAACACCGGGGAGCTGTTTTTT. It specifies CSASDRGFNTGELFF.

The chain employs TRBV7-3 and TRBJ2-2, with D tentatively TRBD1 or TRBD2 (5 bases each). CDR1 is SGHTA, CDR2 FQGTGA, per germline. V shed 2 bases and J shed 6 bases, with 10 bases lying between them. The CDR3 covers 14 residues. CDR3 loop: CASSLGDRSGELFF. CDR3 bases: TGTGCCAGCAGCTTAGGGGACCGGTCCGGGGAGCTGTTTTTT. Complete variable domain (other parts from reference TRBV7-3 and TRBJ2-2): GAGVSQTPSNKVTEKGKYVELRCDPISGHTALYWYRQSLGQGPEFLIYFQGTGAADDSGLPNDRFFAVRPEGSVSTLKIQRTERGDSAVYLCASSLGDRSGELFFGEGSRLTVL.

This clonotype has a handful of counts. The V and J genes are TRBV7-2 and TRBJ1-1; a possible D gene is TRBD1 (5 bases). CDR1 is SGHTA and CDR2 is FQGNSA in the germline V gene. Trimming cost V 3 bases and J 8 bases, with 16 bases left between them. The CDR3 is 14 amino acids. CDR3 residues: CASSLGEGGTEAFF. CDR3 sequence (DNA): TGTGCCAGCAGCTTGGGCGAAGGAGGGACGGAAGCTTTCTTT. Looking up the rest from reference TRBV7-2 and TRBJ1-1 gives the full variable domain: GAGVSQSPSNKVTEKGKDVELRCDPISGHTALYWYRQSLGQGLEFLIYFQGNSAPDKSGLPSDRFSAERTGGSVSTLTIQRTQQEDSAVYLCASSLGEGGTEAFFGQGTRLTVV.

The chain couples TRBV2 to TRBJ2-3; the D is unclear. V was shortened by 7 bases and J by 6 bases, with 11 bases between the two germline ends. This CDR3 has 12 residues. Germline V CDR1 and CDR2: SNHLY, FYNNEI. CDR3 loop: CASNRNRDTQYF. The DNA for the CDR3 is TGTGCCAGCAACCGAAACCGGGATACGCAGTATTTT.

This clonotype occurred a few times. The V gene is TRBV5-1, the J gene TRBJ2-6; 7 bases are a match to TRBD1. Germline trimming cut 3 bases from V and 0 bases from J; bases unmatched to any gene: 6. This CDR3 is 17 amino acids long. In germline, CDR1 is SGHRS, CDR2 YFSETQ. CDR3 sequence (DNA): TGCGCCAGCAGCTCAGGGGGTCTGAGCTCTGGGGCCAACGTCCTGACTTTC. Its protein product is CASSSGGLSSGANVLTF.

The rearrangement uses TRBV18 and TRBJ1-4; D is perhaps TRBD1 (6 bases). The CDR3 spans 14 residues. Germline V gene data show CDR1 as KGHSH and CDR2 as LQKENI. Trimming pared 3 bases from V and 7 bases from J, leaving 12 bases between. The chain's CDR3 is CASSPPDRIEKLFF. CDR3 in DNA: TGTGCCAGCTCACCTCCCGACAGGATTGAAAAACTGTTTTTT.

This clonotype was detected only a few times. The chain employs TRBV27 and TRBJ1-5; maybe TRBD1 (6 bases). CDR1 and CDR2 from the germline V gene are MNHEY and SMNVEV (reference sequence). V shed 6 bases and J shed 16 bases, with 25 bases lying between them. The CDR3 runs 14 residues. CDR3 coding DNA: TGTGCCAGCAGCCAGCAGGGGACCTATCACCCAGCCCATTTT. Its translation is CASSQQGTYHPAHF.

The chain employs TRBV20-1 and TRBJ1-1; a possible D gene is TRBD1 (5 bases). The V and J ends lost 6 bases and 4 bases respectively, with 15 bases between them. CDR3 length: 13 residues. From germline, CDR1 is DFQATT and CDR2 SNEGSKA (reference sequence). As DNA, the CDR3 is TGCAGTGCCCCCCGGGGGGGGACCACTGAAGCTTTCTTT. Encoded protein: CSAPRGGTTEAFF.

This clonotype was seen a few times. The chain carries TRBV18 and TRBJ1-4, with D tentatively TRBD1 (6 bases). Germline CDR1 reads KGHSH; CDR2 reads LQKENI. The length of the CDR3 is 16 residues. V was clipped by 6 bases and J by 5 bases, with 19 bases between them. The CDR3 reads CASSPGDRGRNEKLFF. In DNA form, the CDR3 reads TGTGCCAGCTCCCCCGGAGATAGGGGGAGAAATGAAAAACTGTTTTTT.